This TCR beta chain is from a study of beta chain features in type 1 diabetes. Looking at the study overall: Patients looked much like healthy donors when it came to age, gender and cell yields. Study findings and constraints: PCR might favor shorter templates, equally in patients and controls. TCRB repertoires of naive, central memory and Treg cells appeared more similar among patients than among healthy donors. In every one of the four CD4+ subsets, TCRB CDR3s were moderately but significantly shorter in Type 1 diabetes patients.

The authors sorted CD4+ naive, central memory, regulatory and stem cell-like memory cells via CD45RO/CCR7/CD25/CD127/CD95/CD27. The germline CDR1 and CDR2 sequences are MDHEN and SYDVKM. This CDR3 spans 14 amino acids. With V trimmed by 10 bases and J by 6 bases, 14 bases remained unmatched. The isolated RNA, all of it, was reverse transcribed, so expressed TCRB transcripts were what got sequenced. The data were produced by immunoSEQ multiplex PCR, yet TCRdb's version contains in-frame clones alone and is incomplete. Of fewer than 300,000 clones in the sample, around 21% were seen once. This clone turned up a few times. Its antigen is not identified.

This clonotype was sampled from a woman in her thirties or forties with type 1 diabetes. Sample: naive CD4+ T cells from blood. The V and J genes are TRBV28 and TRBJ1-2, with 7 nucleotides matching TRBD1. The CDR3 coding sequence is TGTGCCATCAGAGGGGACAGAACGAACCATGGCTACACCTTC. As protein: CAIRGDRTNHGYTF.